The 18 T cell receptor beta chains listed next were all sequenced from one sample in a study of cytomegalovirus exposure and HLA in healthy donors. The method was immunoSEQ multiplex PCR; TCRdb's version includes in-frame clones alone and lacks a portion of them. The sample contains about 170,000 clones, 80% to 90% of which appear only once. Sequences were obtained from PBMCs. The source is a woman between 25 and 40 years old in good health and CMV-seronegative.

V is TRBV7-8 and J is TRBJ1-5; TRBD1 aligns across 10 bases. Germline lookup yields CDR1 SGHVS and CDR2 FQNEAQ. J gave up 4 bases and V 5 bases, and 8 bases lay outside the gene matches. The CDR3 totals 16 residues. The CDR3 sequence: CASSPTSGQGNQPQHF. The CDR3 nucleotides read TGTGCCAGCAGCCCGACTTCGGGACAGGGGAATCAGCCCCAGCATTTT.

The chain is built from TRBV11-3 and TRBJ2-1; D is possibly TRBD2 (6 bases). V was clipped by 1 base and J by 8 bases, with 6 bases between them. The CDR3 length is 12 residues. In germline, CDR1 is SGHNT, CDR2 YENEEA. For the CDR3, the DNA is TGTGCCAGCAGCTTAGGGGGGGATGAGCAGTTCTTC. It specifies CASSLGGDEQFF.

The rearrangement links TRBV11-1 to TRBJ2-7, with 7 bases lining up with TRBD1. The CDR3 sequence is 17 residues long. Germline lookup yields CDR1 SGHAT and CDR2 FQDESV (reference sequence). V was clipped by 5 bases and J by 0 bases; unmatched bases: 13. The CDR3 DNA is TGTGCCAGCAGCCTCGACAGGGCCCAAGGTTCCTCCTACGAGCAGTACTTC. It yields the protein CASSLDRAQGSSYEQYF.

The chain employs TRBV6-6 and TRBJ2-5; the D gene is possibly TRBD1 (6 bases). The germline V and J ends were trimmed by 11 bases and 0 bases, with 16 bases remaining between them. Germline lookup yields CDR1 MNHNY and CDR2 SVGAGI (reference sequence). The CDR3 runs 14 residues. DNA of the CDR3: TGTGCCTCAGCAGGGGCAGGGGACCAAGAGACCCAGTACTTC. Translating it yields CASAGAGDQETQYF.

The chain uses TRBV2 and TRBJ2-5, with TRBD1 identical over 10 bases. V trimming: 7 bases; J trimming: 3 bases; junction bases outside the gene matches: 5. CDR3 length: 14 residues. CDR1 is SNHLY, CDR2 FYNNEI, per germline. For the CDR3, the DNA is TGTGCCAGCAATGACAGGGGGCAAGAAGAGACCCAGTACTTC. Amino acid sequence: CASNDRGQEETQYF.

This chain links TRBV29-1 with TRBJ2-1; TRBD2 matches at 7 bases. This CDR3 has 11 residues. V lost 7 bases to trimming and J lost 5 bases; unmatched junction nucleotides: 2. Germline values: CDR1 SQVTM, CDR2 ANQGSEA. CDR3 nucleotides: TGCAGCGCCGGGACTAACAATGAGCAGTTCTTC. It is translated as CSAGTNNEQFF.

This chain connects TRBV7-2 to TRBJ2-3, with D perhaps given as TRBD1 or TRBD2 (5 bases each). CDR1 SGHTA and CDR2 FQGNSA come from the germline V gene. There are 15 residues in the CDR3. V lost 1 base, J lost 2 bases, and 10 bases lay in between. Here the CDR3 reads CASSLVGDPTDTQYF. DNA for the CDR3: TGTGCCAGCAGCTTAGTCGGGGACCCCACAGATACGCAGTATTTT.

This clone was observed a single time. The chain combines TRBV7-2 with TRBJ1-4; 7 nucleotides align to TRBD1. The V gene's germline CDR1 is SGHTA and CDR2 FQGNSA. The ends lost 4 bases at V and 7 bases at J; junction bases unmatched: 9. The CDR3 runs to 15 residues. CDR3 bases: TGTGCCAGCAGCTCACCACAGGCAGGGGGTGAAAAACTGTTTTTT. Amino acid sequence: CASSSPQAGGEKLFF.

The chain couples TRBV4-2 to TRBJ1-1; TRBD1 aligns across 10 bases. CDR3 size: 15 residues. Germline V gene lookup returns CDR1 LGHNA and CDR2 YNFKEQ. Trimming cost V 3 bases and J 5 bases; bases outside gene matches: 6. CDR3 coding DNA: TGTGCCAGCAGCCAGGACAGGGGGTTGTTTACTGAAGCTTTCTTT. Protein sequence: CASSQDRGLFTEAFF.

The rearrangement joins TRBV7-4 to TRBJ1-5; D ambiguous. Trimming removed 2 bases at V and 7 bases at J, with 15 bases between. The germline V gene encodes CDR1 SGHVT and CDR2 SQSDAQ. The CDR3 length is 15 residues. CDR3 DNA sequence: TGTGCCAGCAGCTTACCGTTGGGCTCAGGCCAGCCCCAGCATTTT. Amino acids: CASSLPLGSGQPQHF.

The DNA of the CDR3 is TGTGCCATCAGAGGGGCAGGGGGGGATTATGGCTACACCTTC. Its translation: CAIRGAGGDYGYTF. The chain combines TRBV10-3 with TRBJ1-2, with 7 bases that match TRBD1. The junction had 9 bases not matched to a gene; V was cut back by 6 bases and J by 5 bases. The germline gives CDR1 ENHRY, CDR2 SYGVKD. The CDR3 is made up of 14 amino acids.

This clone has just one count. The chain combines TRBV6-5 with TRBJ1-2; 8 nucleotides match TRBD1. The CDR3 contains 15 residues. J lost 7 bases, V lost 4 bases, and 11 bases had no gene match. From germline, CDR1 is MNHEY and CDR2 SVGAGI. The CDR3 DNA reads TGTGCCAGCAGTTCTGAGATGGACAGGGCGGGTGGCTACACCTTC. This gives the protein CASSSEMDRAGGYTF.

J is TRBJ2-5 and V is TRBV6-6; D tentatively fits TRBD1 or TRBD2 (6 bases each). Looked up from germline, CDR1 is MNHNY and CDR2 is SVGAGI (reference sequence). V dropped 4 bases and J dropped 4 bases, with 13 bases sitting between them. This CDR3 is 14 amino acids long. The CDR3 region is CASSLRGRGETQYF. CDR3 bases: TGTGCCAGCAGTTTACGGGGGCGGGGAGAGACCCAGTACTTC.

This chain connects TRBV5-6 to TRBJ1-5; 8 nucleotides align to TRBD1. This CDR3 spans 16 amino acids. Per the germline V gene, CDR1 is SGHDT and CDR2 is YYEEEE. The trim removed 4 bases at V and 6 bases at J, leaving 12 bases unmatched. The CDR3 DNA reads as TGTGCCAGCAGCGCGACAGGGGATGGGGCGGGTCAGCCCCAGCATTTT. Encoded protein: CASSATGDGAGQPQHF. The full variable domain, rest sourced from reference TRBV5-6 and TRBJ1-5, is DAGVTQSPTHLIKTRGQQVTLRCSPKSGHDTVSWYQQALGQGPQFIFQYYEEEERQRGNFPDRFSGHQFPNYSSELNVNALLLGDSALYLCASSATGDGAGQPQHFGDGTRLSIL.

The V gene is TRBV7-4, the J gene TRBJ2-2; possible D gene TRBD1, 6 bases. Between the trimmed V and J ends, which lost 3 bases and 6 bases, there was a span of 17 bases. This CDR3 region has 16 residues. The germline gives CDR1 SGHVT, CDR2 SQSDAQ. In nucleotides, the CDR3 is TGTGCCAGCAGCTTTGCACAGGGATTTATCGCCGGGGAGCTGTTTTTT. Translating gives CASSFAQGFIAGELFF.

This clone has only a few counts. This rearrangement joins TRBV7-2 to TRBJ1-1; D is undetermined. Germline V gene lookup returns CDR1 SGHTA and CDR2 FQGNSA. This CDR3 contains 12 residues. Deletions cut 4 bases from V and 7 bases from J, with 10 bases between. The CDR3 sequence: CASSYGSNEAFF. CDR3 DNA: TGTGCCAGCAGCTACGGTAGCAATGAAGCTTTCTTT.

The chain links TRBV27 to TRBJ2-1; 7 positions agree with TRBD2. With V trimmed by 6 bases and J by 8 bases, 7 bases remained unmatched. CDR1 and CDR2 (germline): MNHEY, SMNVEV (reference sequence). The CDR3 has 13 amino acids. CDR3 sequence (DNA): TGTGCCAGCAGCCGGACTAGTTTCTATGAGCAGTTCTTC. Its protein product is CASSRTSFYEQFF.

This clone came up a few times. V is TRBV30 and J is TRBJ1-2; perhaps TRBD1 as D (5 bases). CDR3 length: 14 residues. V lost 3 bases and J lost 5, with 16 bases in between. Germline-derived CDR1 and CDR2 are GTSNPN and SVGIG (reference sequence). As DNA, the CDR3 is TGTGCCTGGAGACGATCAGGGCTAGGGTATGGCTACACCTTC. Translated: CAWRRSGLGYGYTF.